The 27 T cell receptor beta chains listed next were all sequenced from one sample in a study of early T cells in non-severe SARS-CoV-2 infection. Via MiXCR, TCRdb re-called the 5' RACE reads, giving one row per CDR3 protein. Among about 98,000 distinct CDR3 sequences listed, about 10% were seen once. The sample taken for sequencing was whole blood. The receptors derive from an adult who was a healthcare worker with PCR-confirmed SARS-CoV-2 infection or an uninfected control (not recorded which).

In its sample, this clonotype was seen a few times. V usage is TRBV18 and J usage is TRBJ1-5, with no clear D. This CDR3 spans 13 amino acids. Germline CDR1 and CDR2: KGHSH and LQKENI. V gave up 0 bases and J gave up 6 bases, with 6 bases separating them. The CDR3 reads CASSPPGFQPQHF. The CDR3, as DNA: TGTGCCAGCTCACCACCTGGTTTTCAGCCCCAGCATTTT.

The rearrangement links TRBV10-3 to TRBJ2-5, with TRBD2 identical over 8 bases. From germline, CDR1 is ENHRY and CDR2 SYGVKD. This CDR3 is 14 amino acids long. V was pared by 6 bases and J by 5 bases, with 8 bases of the junction left unmatched. The CDR3 DNA is TGTGCCATCAGGGCCGGGACTAGTACGGAGACCCAGTACTTC. This gives the protein CAIRAGTSTETQYF.

This clonotype was observed many times. The V call is TRBV9, the J call TRBJ2-1; TRBD1 is a possible D gene (5 bases). CDR1 is SGDLS, CDR2 YYNGEE, per germline. The CDR3 is 13 residues long. Between the trimmed V and J ends, which lost 3 bases and 4 bases, there was a span of 8 bases. CDR3 DNA sequence: TGTGCCAGCAGCGGCCGACAGTACAATGAGCAGTTCTTC. Amino acids: CASSGRQYNEQFF.

This clonotype was seen at least ten times. J is TRBJ1-5 and V is TRBV6-1, with TRBD1 as a possible D gene (5 bases). V was clipped by 0 bases and J by 7 bases, with 7 bases between them. The CDR3 covers 13 residues. CDR1 is MNHNS, CDR2 SASEGT, per germline. CDR3 region: CASSEAQGQPQHF. The DNA for the CDR3 is TGTGCCAGCAGTGAAGCCCAGGGACAGCCCCAGCATTTT.

This clonotype was detected a few times. The chain uses TRBV29-1 and TRBJ2-4, with 8 bases fitting TRBD2. The length of the CDR3 is 12 residues. V was clipped by 4 bases and J by 6 bases; unmatched bases: 2. The germline CDR1 and CDR2 sequences are SQVTM and ANQGSEA. CDR3 coding DNA: TGCAGCGTTGGCCTAGCGGGAAACATTCAGTACTTC. This codes for CSVGLAGNIQYF.

V gene TRBV2 combines with J gene TRBJ1-4; no clear D. This CDR3 is built from 13 residues. Trimming took 8 bases from V and 4 from J, leaving 11 bases between them. Germline V gives CDR1 SNHLY, CDR2 FYNNEI. CDR3 region: CASGRNFNEKLFF. The CDR3 DNA reads TGTGCCAGCGGACGAAATTTTAATGAAAAACTGTTTTTT.

This clonotype was seen a few times. The DNA for the CDR3 is TGTGCCAGTACCCCCCTTCAGACCGGGGAGCTGTTTTTT. Amino acids: CASTPLQTGELFF. The gene calls are TRBV19 and TRBJ2-2; no clear D gene. There are 13 residues in the CDR3. The germline gives CDR1 LNHDA, CDR2 SQIVND (reference sequence). V lost 7 bases to trimming and J lost 5 bases, with 11 bases between them.

This clonotype was counted only a few times. V gene TRBV5-6 combines with J gene TRBJ2-1, with 10 bases lining up with TRBD1. This CDR3 comprises 15 residues. With 4 bases clipped from V and 10 bases from J, the junction kept 11 bases outside the gene matches. Looked up from germline, CDR1 is SGHDT and CDR2 is YYEEEE. Written as DNA, the CDR3 is TGTGCCAGCAGCCCCCCGACAGGGGGCGTCGTGGAGCAGTTCTTC. Translation: CASSPPTGGVVEQFF.

This clonotype was counted a few times. This chain uses TRBV11-1 with TRBJ2-1; D not certain. V lost 5 bases and J 0 bases, leaving 11 bases between the germline ends. The CDR3 spans 15 residues. Germline V gene data show CDR1 as SGHAT and CDR2 as FQDESV (reference sequence). The DNA for the CDR3 is TGTGCCAGCAGCCCAGGCTCCTTCTCCTACAATGAGCAGTTCTTC. It yields the protein CASSPGSFSYNEQFF.

This clonotype appeared many times. V is TRBV20-1 and J is TRBJ1-1; D ambiguous. The germline V gene encodes CDR1 DFQATT and CDR2 SNEGSKA (reference sequence). This CDR3 spans 12 amino acids. CDR3 protein: CSVGRQNTEAFF. CDR3 nucleotide sequence: TGCAGCGTTGGAAGACAGAACACTGAAGCTTTCTTT.

Ten or more counts support this clonotype. The chain combines TRBV4-2 with TRBJ2-7; the D gene is possibly TRBD1 (6 bases). V lost 4 bases, J lost 3 bases, and 13 bases lay in between. The CDR3 covers 14 residues. Germline V lookup: CDR1 LGHNA, CDR2 YNFKEQ. The CDR3 protein is CASSLGTSYYEQYF. CDR3 DNA sequence: TGTGCCAGCAGCCTTGGGACATCCTACTACGAGCAGTACTTC.

J is TRBJ1-2 and V is TRBV2; a possible D gene is TRBD1 (5 bases). There are 14 residues in the CDR3. In germline, CDR1 is SNHLY, CDR2 FYNNEI. Trimming took off 7 bases at V and 2 bases at J, with 14 bases between the two ends. DNA of the CDR3: TGTGCCAGCAACCGGGCAGGGCCCAACTATGGCTACACCTTC. It is translated as CASNRAGPNYGYTF.

The CDR3 DNA sequence: TGCGCCAGCAGCTTCGGATCCGGGACTAGCGGGGGCAATGAGCAGTTCTTC. This codes for CASSFGSGTSGGNEQFF. The chain joins TRBV5-1 to TRBJ2-1, with 14 nucleotides matching TRBD2. The CDR3 extends over 17 amino acids. J was trimmed by 6 bases and V by 2 bases; bases with no gene match: 7. The germline V gene encodes CDR1 SGHRS and CDR2 YFSETQ.

There are a few counts of this clonotype. This chain connects TRBV19 to TRBJ2-1, with 7 bases fitting TRBD2. J was trimmed by 3 bases and V by 7 bases; bases with no gene match: 3. Germline CDR1 reads LNHDA; CDR2 reads SQIVND (reference sequence). This CDR3 comprises 13 residues. Here the CDR3 reads CASTSGFYNEQFF. The CDR3 DNA sequence: TGTGCCAGTACTAGCGGTTTCTACAATGAGCAGTTCTTC.

This clonotype was counted only a few times. The V and J genes are TRBV5-1 and TRBJ2-1; D assignment may be TRBD1 or TRBD2 (5 bases each). The CDR3 spans 14 residues. The V gene lost 2 bases and the J gene lost 5 bases, with 11 bases spanning the gap. CDR1 and CDR2 (germline): SGHRS, YFSETQ. The CDR3 sequence is CASSLQDGDNEQFF. Here the CDR3 DNA reads TGCGCCAGCAGCTTACAGGACGGGGACAATGAGCAGTTCTTC.

The V call is TRBV7-3, the J call TRBJ2-1; TRBD2 aligns across 11 bases. Germline CDR1 and CDR2: SGHTA and FQGTGA. The CDR3 is made up of 14 amino acids. Unmatched junction bases numbered 6, after V lost 5 bases and J lost 9 bases. As DNA, the CDR3 is TGTGCCAGCAGCCTTATAGCGGGAGGGGGTGAGCAGTTCTTC. Protein: CASSLIAGGGEQFF.

This clonotype was picked up many times. This chain connects TRBV27 to TRBJ2-5, with D possibly TRBD2 on 6 matching bases. V shed 6 bases and J shed 4 bases, with 18 bases lying between them. Germline CDR1 MNHEY, CDR2 SMNVEV (reference sequence). There are 15 residues in the CDR3. The CDR3 DNA sequence: TGTGCCAGCAGCCCGACACCTGGGGGAGGAGAGACCCAGTACTTC. It encodes CASSPTPGGGETQYF.

This clonotype has ten or more counts. Here the CDR3 reads CASSLQGGYNSPLHF. The CDR3 nucleotides read TGCGCCAGCAGCTTGCAGGGTGGCTATAATTCACCCCTCCACTTT. This chain links TRBV5-1 with TRBJ1-6, with a possible D match to TRBD1 (5 bases). The CDR3 is made up of 15 amino acids. Trimming left V 1 base short and J 3 bases short, with 8 bases between. Germline V lookup: CDR1 SGHRS, CDR2 YFSETQ. Full variable domain (outside the CDR3, taken from reference TRBV5-1 and TRBJ1-6): KAGVTQTPRYLIKTRGQQVTLSCSPISGHRSVSWYQQTPGQGLQFLFEYFSETQRNKGNFPGRFSGRQFSNSRSEMNVSTLELGDSALYLCASSLQGGYNSPLHFGNGTRLTVT.

Ten or more counts support this clonotype. The genes are TRBV7-9 and TRBJ1-1; possibly TRBD1 for D (6 bases). Trimming took 4 bases from V and 0 from J, leaving 27 bases between them. Germline V gene lookup returns CDR1 SEHNR and CDR2 FQNEAQ (reference sequence). The CDR3 extends over 20 amino acids. The CDR3 nucleotides read TGTGCCAGCAGCTCCCGCCCCTATAACCCTTGGACAGATTTGAACACTGAAGCTTTCTTT. Protein sequence: CASSSRPYNPWTDLNTEAFF.

This clonotype was detected once. V usage is TRBV6-5 and J usage is TRBJ1-3; 10 bases agree with TRBD1. This CDR3 contains 17 residues. The germline V gene has CDR1 MNHEY and CDR2 SVGAGI. V lost 0 bases, J lost 4 bases, and 6 bases stayed unmatched. CDR3 residues: CASSYSSGTGDGNTIYF. CDR3 nucleotide sequence: TGTGCCAGCAGTTACTCCTCCGGGACAGGGGACGGAAACACCATATATTTT.

This clonotype was seen many times. CDR3 loop: CASSYDLAGKETQYF. The DNA of the CDR3 is TGTGCCAGCAGTTACGATCTAGCGGGAAAAGAGACCCAGTACTTC. The rearrangement joins TRBV6-5 to TRBJ2-5; 9 bases align to TRBD2. The CDR3 totals 15 residues. V gave up 2 bases and J gave up 3 bases; unmatched junction bases: 4. Germline lookup yields CDR1 MNHEY and CDR2 SVGAGI.

J is TRBJ2-3 and V is TRBV6-5; D could derive from TRBD1 or TRBD2 (5 bases each). The CDR3 runs to 15 residues. Germline CDR1 MNHEY, CDR2 SVGAGI. V was clipped by 3 bases and J by 5 bases, with 15 bases between them. This chain's CDR3 is CASSYASRGGDTQYF. The CDR3 DNA reads as TGTGCCAGCAGTTATGCGTCGAGGGGCGGAGATACGCAGTATTTT.

The sample holds many counts of this clonotype. The CDR3 is CSVNTGNTEAFF. The DNA for the CDR3 is TGCAGCGTTAACACTGGGAACACTGAAGCTTTCTTT. This chain connects TRBV29-1 to TRBJ1-1; D gene uncertain. Trimming shortened V by 5 bases and J by 1 base, and 8 bases separated the two germline ends. Germline assignment: CDR1 SQVTM and CDR2 ANQGSEA. This CDR3 has 12 amino acids.

The chain's CDR3 is CASSKGLGTSGSETQYF. CDR3 in DNA: TGTGCCAGCAGCAAAGGACTCGGGACTAGCGGGAGTGAGACCCAGTACTTC. The chain has TRBV11-2 and TRBJ2-5; 14 bases are shared with TRBD2. V lost 5 bases and J lost 5; bases outside the gene matches: 10. Per the germline V gene, CDR1 is SGHAT and CDR2 is FQNNGV. The length of the CDR3 is 17 residues.

This clonotype was seen at least ten times. The chain employs TRBV7-9 and TRBJ2-5; tentative D call: TRBD2 (5 bases). CDR3 length: 14 residues. Per germline, CDR1 SEHNR and CDR2 FQNEAQ (reference sequence). Trimming left V 3 bases short and J 2 bases short, with 10 bases between. The CDR3 DNA sequence: TGTGCCAGCAGCTTGGGAGCAGGACAAGAGACCCAGTACTTC. Encoded protein: CASSLGAGQETQYF.

This clonotype was recorded many times. J is TRBJ2-7 and V is TRBV28; no clear D. This CDR3 is 13 amino acids long. Looked up from germline, CDR1 is MDHEN and CDR2 is SYDVKM. Trimming left V 5 bases short and J 1 base short, with 9 bases between. The CDR3 DNA sequence: TGTGCCAGCAGTGTCGGCGGTTCCTACGAGCAGTACTTC. Translating gives CASSVGGSYEQYF.

This clonotype was observed many times. This chain uses TRBV7-9 with TRBJ2-3, with 9 bases that match TRBD2. J lost 0 bases, V lost 3 bases, and 4 bases had no gene match. The CDR3 is 16 residues long. Germline values: CDR1 SEHNR, CDR2 FQNEAQ (reference sequence). Here the CDR3 reads CASSFEREASTDTQYF. The CDR3 DNA follows: TGTGCCAGCAGCTTTGAGCGGGAGGCGAGCACAGATACGCAGTATTTT.